This T cell receptor beta chain was found in a study of T-cell reconstitution after alpha-beta-depleted transplantation in children. Findings of the study overall: At around two months after transplant, the alpha-beta T cells were reportedly derived from several hundred expanded clones that came from non-depleted graft cells. Surviving recipient T cells and thymic progenitors accounted for the high day-60 TCRbeta diversity observed in some patients. Most T-cell counts and diversity one year after the transplant came from T cells that were newly produced.

Unique molecular identifiers featured in how the TCRbeta library was prepared. TCRdb ran MiXCR on the PCR reads and lists one entry per CDR3 protein. This sample has over 120,000 distinct CDR3 sequences, with roughly 9% found just once. From germline, CDR1 is ENHRY and CDR2 SYGVKD. This CDR3 spans 15 amino acids. With V trimmed by 4 bases and J by 4 bases, 7 bases remained unmatched. Concerning this clonotype: Its target is not known.

This material consisted of PBMCs, mostly from graft donor cells, taken 180 days after TCRalphabeta/CD19-depleted stem cell transplant. This sequence joins TRBV10-3 and TRBJ1-2, with 9 bases aligning to TRBD1. The source of this sequence is a female patient aged 2-9 years who had a stem cell transplant for congenital amegakaryocytic thrombocytopenia, so the T cells may come from the graft donor. CDR3 coding DNA: TGTGCCATCAGTGGTGATCCGGGACAGGGCTATGGCTACACCTTC. This encodes CAISGDPGQGYGYTF.